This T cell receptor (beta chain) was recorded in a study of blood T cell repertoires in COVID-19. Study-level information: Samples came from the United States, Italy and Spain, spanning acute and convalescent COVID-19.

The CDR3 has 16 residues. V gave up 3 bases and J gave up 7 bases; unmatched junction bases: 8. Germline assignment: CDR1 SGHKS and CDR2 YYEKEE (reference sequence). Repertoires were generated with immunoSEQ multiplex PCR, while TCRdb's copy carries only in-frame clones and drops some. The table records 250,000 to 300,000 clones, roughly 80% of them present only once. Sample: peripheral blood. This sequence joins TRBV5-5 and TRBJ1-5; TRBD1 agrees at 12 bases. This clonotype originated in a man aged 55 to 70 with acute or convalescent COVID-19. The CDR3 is CASSSSAGTGGQPQHF. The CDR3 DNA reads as TGTGCCAGCAGCTCAAGCGCCGGGACAGGGGGCCAGCCCCAGCATTTT.